This T cell receptor (beta chain) comes out of a study of T cells after yellow fever vaccination. The V end lost 0 bases, the J end lost 8 bases, and 12 bases lay between the germline ends. CDR3 length: 14 amino acids. Germline V gives CDR1 SGHNT, CDR2 YYREEE (reference sequence). Template switching by 5'RACE produced TCR cDNA, adding a universal primer site and UMIs. TCRdb reprocessed the 5' RACE reads via MiXCR and lists one record per CDR3 protein. The sample has 600,000 to 750,000 distinct CDR3 sequences; 9% to 15% are singletons. The V and J genes are TRBV5-4 and TRBJ2-1; TRBD1 or TRBD2 may be the D gene (5 bases each). This clonotype originated in a man aged 30 to 39 who received the YFV17D yellow fever vaccine. This material consisted of PBMCs, taken on the day of the yellow fever booster vaccination. Here the CDR3 DNA reads TGTGCCAGCAGCTTGGGCAGGGAGAAAGATGAGCAGTTCTTC. Its protein is CASSLGREKDEQFF.